A single sample gave rise to the 20 T cell receptor beta chains below, sequenced in a study of cytomegalovirus exposure and HLA in healthy donors. Profiled with immunoSEQ multiplex PCR; TCRdb holds only in-frame clones, not every one. The data hold 200,000 to 300,000 clones, with around 85% observed a single time. Sequenced material: PBMCs. These receptors all come from a woman in her twenties or thirties in good health and CMV-seropositive.

This clone was seen once. The chain has TRBV18 and TRBJ2-1; the D gene is possibly TRBD2 (5 bases). With 3 bases removed from V and 3 bases from J, the gap between germline ends came to 12 bases. The germline gives CDR1 KGHSH, CDR2 LQKENI. The CDR3 consists of 15 residues. The chain's CDR3 is CASSPVSGLYNEQFF. The CDR3 coding sequence is TGTGCCAGCTCACCCGTCAGCGGACTCTACAATGAGCAGTTCTTC.

The chain combines TRBV6-4 with TRBJ2-1; TRBD2 aligns across 8 bases. Germline V gene lookup returns CDR1 MRHNA and CDR2 SNTAGT. CDR3 size: 16 residues. Trimming removed 2 bases from V and 3 bases from J; junction bases left unmatched: 6. The CDR3 protein is CASSDSSGTLYNEQFF. Written as DNA, the CDR3 is TGTGCCAGCAGTGACAGTAGCGGGACTCTCTACAATGAGCAGTTCTTC.

This clone has only a few counts. This rearrangement joins TRBV5-1 to TRBJ1-2; a weak D match, TRBD1 (5 bases). CDR3 length: 15 amino acids. Germline CDR1 is SGHRS and CDR2 is YFSETQ. With 4 bases removed from V and 7 bases from J, the gap between germline ends came to 20 bases. The CDR3 loop reads CASSQGAGITIGYTF. For the CDR3, the DNA is TGCGCCAGCAGCCAAGGGGCAGGGATAACTATTGGCTACACCTTC.

Only one count was recorded for this clone. This sequence joins TRBV28 and TRBJ1-4; no definite D call. Looked up from germline, CDR1 is MDHEN and CDR2 is SYDVKM. V dropped 6 bases and J dropped 10 bases, with 18 bases sitting between them. The length of the CDR3 is 14 residues. The DNA for the CDR3 is TGTGCCAGCAGCGACGGGAACAGTAACCTAAAACTGTTTTTT. Its protein is CASSDGNSNLKLFF.

The chain employs TRBV5-1 and TRBJ2-1; TRBD2 matches at 10 bases. Per germline, CDR1 SGHRS and CDR2 YFSETQ. CDR3 length: 16 residues. V lost 5 bases to trimming and J lost 4 bases; unmatched junction nucleotides: 9. Written as DNA, the CDR3 is TGCGCCAGCAGTTATCTAGCGGGAGTCTCTTACAATGAGCAGTTCTTC. It codes for CASSYLAGVSYNEQFF.

The chain has TRBV19 and TRBJ2-1, with TRBD2 identical over 11 bases. The ends lost 5 bases at V and 7 bases at J; junction bases unmatched: 10. The CDR3 totals 16 residues. Germline V gene sequence: CDR1 LNHDA, CDR2 SQIVND (reference sequence). CDR3 bases: TGTGCCAGTAGTGTAGTAGCGGGAGGGGCAGGGAATGAGCAGTTCTTC. It encodes CASSVVAGGAGNEQFF.

The V call is TRBV11-3, the J call TRBJ2-2; tentative D call: TRBD2 (5 bases). This CDR3 spans 16 amino acids. Looked up from germline, CDR1 is SGHNT and CDR2 is YENEEA. The V end lost 4 bases, the J end lost 6 bases, and 18 bases lay between the germline ends. The CDR3 protein is CASSSLDSSPPGELFF. CDR3 bases: TGTGCCAGCAGCTCTCTGGACTCATCACCCCCCGGGGAGCTGTTTTTT.

This chain joins TRBV25-1 and TRBJ2-1; 7 bases are a match to TRBD2. The CDR3 spans 16 residues. V gave up 6 bases and J gave up 4 bases; unmatched junction bases: 12. Germline CDR1 is MGHDK and CDR2 is SYGVNS. The CDR3: CASRSLRGSDYNEQFF. The CDR3 coding sequence is TGTGCCAGCAGGTCTCTCCGCGGGAGTGATTACAATGAGCAGTTCTTC.

This sequence joins TRBV9 and TRBJ1-2, with D perhaps matching TRBD1 (6 bases). Germline V gives CDR1 SGDLS, CDR2 YYNGEE. V lost 3 bases to trimming and J lost 3 bases, with 9 bases between them. CDR3 size: 13 residues. CDR3 in amino acids: CASSATGYYGYTF. The CDR3 DNA reads as TGTGCCAGCAGCGCCACAGGGTACTATGGCTACACCTTC.

The chain is built from TRBV19 and TRBJ1-2, with D possibly TRBD1 on 6 matching bases. Germline loops: CDR1 LNHDA, CDR2 SQIVND (reference sequence). The germline V and J ends were trimmed by 4 bases and 4 bases, with 16 bases remaining between them. CDR3 size: 15 residues. The DNA of the CDR3 is TGTGCCAGTAGTACTGACAGGTTTTCGGCCTATGGCTACACCTTC. Protein product: CASSTDRFSAYGYTF.

The V call is TRBV28, the J call TRBJ1-1; tentative D call: TRBD1 (6 bases). The V gene lost 5 bases and the J gene lost 4 bases, with 14 bases spanning the gap. CDR3 length: 14 amino acids. Germline CDR1 MDHEN, CDR2 SYDVKM. The CDR3: CASSLQGTSTEAFF. The DNA for the CDR3 is TGTGCCAGCAGTCTACAGGGAACGAGCACTGAAGCTTTCTTT.

This CDR3 is CASSPAHYSGKQTQYF. In nucleotides, the CDR3 is TGTGCCAGCAGCCCCGCACATTACAGCGGGAAACAGACCCAGTACTTC. V is TRBV7-6 and J is TRBJ2-5; 7 positions agree with TRBD2. This CDR3 has 16 amino acids. Losses at the gene ends were 5 bases for V and 6 bases for J; bases not matched to a gene: 15. CDR1 and CDR2 (germline): SGHVS, FNYEAQ.

This clone was seen just once. J is TRBJ2-5 and V is TRBV6-6; perhaps TRBD1 as D (6 bases). Germline assignment: CDR1 MNHNY and CDR2 SVGAGI (reference sequence). This CDR3 region has 13 residues. The V end lost 7 bases, the J end lost 5 bases, and 14 bases lay between the germline ends. CDR3 amino acids: CASILSGEETQYF. The CDR3 DNA is TGTGCCAGCATATTGTCAGGGGAGGAGACCCAGTACTTC.

The gene calls are TRBV21-1 and TRBJ1-5; the D segment call TRBD1 is taken from the table without a DNA check. TRBV21-1 is a documented pseudogene. The CDR3 is made up of 17 amino acids. The CDR3 region is CASSTRTGGWANQPQHF. As DNA, the CDR3 is TGTGCCAGCAGCACACGGACAGGGGGCTGGGCAAATCAGCCCCAGCATTTT.

The rearrangement joins TRBV2 to TRBJ2-1; TRBD2 matches 12 bases. Looked up from germline, CDR1 is SNHLY and CDR2 is FYNNEI. The V and J ends lost 5 bases and 9 bases, in that order; junction bases with no gene match: 8. The CDR3 extends over 15 amino acids. DNA for the CDR3: TGTGCCAGCAGTCAGACTAGCGGGAGATGGGTTGAGCAGTTCTTC. Translation: CASSQTSGRWVEQFF.

The chain's CDR3 is CASSRGSNQPQHF. For the CDR3, the DNA is TGCGCCAGTTCCCGGGGTTCCAATCAGCCCCAGCATTTT. This rearrangement joins TRBV10-1 to TRBJ1-5, with D uncertain. V lost 9 bases, J lost 3 bases, and 12 bases lay in between. Germline CDR1 and CDR2: WNHNN and SYGVQD (reference sequence). The CDR3 totals 13 residues.

The sample holds a few counts of this clone. The rearrangement joins TRBV10-3 to TRBJ2-7; 10 positions agree with TRBD2. V lost 2 bases to trimming and J lost 8 bases; unmatched junction nucleotides: 9. This CDR3 has 15 amino acids. Germline lookup yields CDR1 ENHRY and CDR2 SYGVKD. DNA of the CDR3: TGTGCCATCAGTGAGGATAGCGGGAGGAAGGAGAAGCAGTACTTC. This gives the protein CAISEDSGRKEKQYF.

V gene TRBV28 combines with J gene TRBJ1-5, with 9 bases identical to TRBD1. This CDR3 spans 16 amino acids. Germline loops: CDR1 MDHEN, CDR2 SYDVKM. V dropped 5 bases and J dropped 1; count of bases not matched to a gene: 6. CDR3 nucleotide sequence: TGTGCCAGCAGTGGGGGCACAGGGGGCAGCAATCAGCCCCAGCATTTT. It encodes CASSGGTGGSNQPQHF. Full variable domain (outside the CDR3, taken from reference TRBV28 and TRBJ1-5): DVKVTQSSRYLVKRTGEKVFLECVQDMDHENMFWYRQDPGLGLRLIYFSYDVKMKEKGDIPEGYSVSREKKERFSLILESASTNQTSMYLCASSGGTGGSNQPQHFGDGTRLSIL.

The chain carries TRBV7-9 and TRBJ2-2; D is possibly TRBD2 (6 bases). From germline, CDR1 is SEHNR and CDR2 FQNEAQ (reference sequence). V was pared by 4 bases and J by 0 bases, with 12 bases between. The CDR3 has 16 residues. In DNA form, the CDR3 reads TGTGCCAGCAGCTCCTACGGGAGCACGAACACCGGGGAGCTGTTTTTT. This codes for CASSSYGSTNTGELFF.

The gene calls are TRBV25-1 and TRBJ1-4; TRBD1 aligns across 7 bases. This CDR3 spans 13 amino acids. The junction had 6 bases not matched to a gene; V was cut back by 9 bases and J by 5 bases. Germline-derived CDR1 and CDR2 are MGHDK and SYGVNS. The CDR3 region is CASRGGPNEKLFF. CDR3 in DNA: TGTGCCAGTCGAGGGGGCCCCAATGAAAAACTGTTTTTT.